The clone carrying this T cell receptor (beta chain) has a count of ten or more. Its matching antigen is unknown. The data belong to a study of CD8+CD57+ T cells in acquired aplastic anemia. About the study: Sorted CD4+ and CD8+ cells yielded about 3 ug of DNA on average. Read counts for CD4+ cells (from healthy donors) averaged approximately 11 million.

TCR beta VDJ and CDR3 profiling used genomic DNA as template. In TCRdb, the reads were re-called with MiXCR into one record per CDR3 protein. The table includes some 410,000 distinct CDR3 sequences, roughly 68% detected once. The CDR3 sequence is 16 residues long. Germline values: CDR1 DFQATT, CDR2 SNEGSKA (reference sequence). The germline V and J ends were trimmed by 0 bases and 4 bases, with 15 bases remaining between them. Notes on the study in general: Patients and controls had CD8+ Simpson's diversity values that were not significantly distinct. Patients and controls turned out to have 25 to 35 CD8+ CDR3 sequences in common.

Sequenced input: sorted CD4+, CD8+, or CD8+CD57+ T cells (not recorded which) from PBMCs. This receptor was identified in a human donor in good health, serving as a control. The chain recombines TRBV20-1 with TRBJ2-2; D possibly corresponds to TRBD2 (6 bases). The CDR3 region is CSARDRRVPSTGELFF. For the CDR3, the DNA is TGCAGTGCTAGAGATAGGAGGGTTCCTAGCACCGGGGAGCTGTTTTTT.